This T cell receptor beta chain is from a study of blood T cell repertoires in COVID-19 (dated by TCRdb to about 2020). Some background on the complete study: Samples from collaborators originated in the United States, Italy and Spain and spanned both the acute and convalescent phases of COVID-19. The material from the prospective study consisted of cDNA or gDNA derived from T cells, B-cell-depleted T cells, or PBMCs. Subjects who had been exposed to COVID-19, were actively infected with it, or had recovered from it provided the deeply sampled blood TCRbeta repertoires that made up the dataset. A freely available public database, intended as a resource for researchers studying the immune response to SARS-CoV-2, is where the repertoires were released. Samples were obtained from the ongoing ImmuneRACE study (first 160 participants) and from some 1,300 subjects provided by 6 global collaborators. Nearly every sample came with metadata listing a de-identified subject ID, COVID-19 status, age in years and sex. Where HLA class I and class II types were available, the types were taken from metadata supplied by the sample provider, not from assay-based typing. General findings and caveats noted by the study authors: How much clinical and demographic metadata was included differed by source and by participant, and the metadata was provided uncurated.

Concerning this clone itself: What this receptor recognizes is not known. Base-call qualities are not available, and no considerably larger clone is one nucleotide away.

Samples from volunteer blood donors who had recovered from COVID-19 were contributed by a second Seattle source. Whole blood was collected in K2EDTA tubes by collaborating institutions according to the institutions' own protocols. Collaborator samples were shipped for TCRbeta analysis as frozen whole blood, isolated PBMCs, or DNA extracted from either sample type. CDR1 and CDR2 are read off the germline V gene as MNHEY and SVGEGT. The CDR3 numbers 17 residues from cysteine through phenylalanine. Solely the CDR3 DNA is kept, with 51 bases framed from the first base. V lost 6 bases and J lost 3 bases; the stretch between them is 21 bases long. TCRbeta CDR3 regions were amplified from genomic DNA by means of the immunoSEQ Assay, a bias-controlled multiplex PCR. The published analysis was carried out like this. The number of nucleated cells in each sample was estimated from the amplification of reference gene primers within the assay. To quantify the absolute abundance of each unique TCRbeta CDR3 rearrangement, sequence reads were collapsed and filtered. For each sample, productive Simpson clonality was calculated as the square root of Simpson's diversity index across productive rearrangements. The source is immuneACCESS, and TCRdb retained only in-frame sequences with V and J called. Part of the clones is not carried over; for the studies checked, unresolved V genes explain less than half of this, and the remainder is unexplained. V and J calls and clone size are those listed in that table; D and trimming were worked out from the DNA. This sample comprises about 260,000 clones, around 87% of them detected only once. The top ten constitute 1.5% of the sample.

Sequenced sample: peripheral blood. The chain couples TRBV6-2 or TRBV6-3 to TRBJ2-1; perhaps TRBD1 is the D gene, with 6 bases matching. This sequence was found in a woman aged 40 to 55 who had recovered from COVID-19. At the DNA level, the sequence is TGTGCCAGCAGCCCCTCGAGGACAGTTTGGCGCTACAATGAGCAGTTCTTC. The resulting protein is CASSPSRTVWRYNEQFF.